The entry below gives a single T cell receptor beta chain sequence along with its context. The sample originates from a study of immune evolution from preneoplasia to lung adenocarcinoma. TCRdb's table, derived via immunoSEQ multiplex PCR, lists solely in-frame clones and lacks some. The sample contains 6,000 to 10,000 clones, roughly four fifths of which appear only once. What was sequenced was FFPE minimally invasive lung adenocarcinoma tissue. The TCR was taken from a person between 65 and 80 years old with lung adenocarcinoma.

The CDR3 sequence: CASSQLGTGSYNEQFF. The DNA of the CDR3 is TGCGCCAGCAGCCAACTTGGGACAGGGAGCTACAATGAGCAGTTCTTC. The chain carries TRBV4-1 and TRBJ2-1, with 9 bases that match TRBD1. CDR1 is MGHRA, CDR2 YSYEKL, per germline. The CDR3 contains 16 residues. The V segment lost 2 bases and the J segment 3 bases; nucleotides outside the gene matches: 5.